The sequence of this TCR beta chain was determined in a study of identical twins. Overall study results and limits: Shared out-of-frame alpha sequences (those common to twins) showed excess low generation probability.

V shed 7 bases and J shed 4 bases, with 11 bases lying between them. The CDR3 is made up of 12 amino acids. The germline CDR1 and CDR2 sequences are DFQATT and SNEGSKA (reference sequence). TCRdb ran MiXCR on the 5' RACE reads and lists one entry per CDR3 protein. This sample carries about 520,000 distinct CDR3 sequences, 22% of them seen once, and the ten largest clones take around 0.9%. For this clonotype: The antigen remains undetermined.

The sample was also linked to a second study, of T cells expressing NK-cell markers. In that study: Sequencing covered eight donors, seven HCMV-seropositive and one seronegative.

This chain links TRBV20-1 with TRBJ1-5; maybe TRBD1 (5 bases). This receptor was identified in a woman younger than 30 in good health. Sequencing was performed on CD4+ T cells sorted from blood. In nucleotides, the CDR3 is TGCAGTGTCACGGGGCCAAATCAGCCCCAGCATTTT. Its protein is CSVTGPNQPQHF.